This T cell receptor beta chain was recovered during a study of CD8 T cells in ankylosing spondylitis. This clonotype was seen just once. Its antigen is still unknown. Quantitative 5'-RACE was performed with molecular barcodes, and it yielded the TCR beta libraries. TCRdb ran MiXCR on the 5' RACE reads and lists one entry per CDR3 protein. The table includes about 450,000 distinct CDR3 sequences, approximately 26% detected once. Trimming pared 3 bases from V and 7 bases from J, leaving 16 bases between. The CDR3 sequence is 15 residues long. CDR1 and CDR2 from the germline V gene are LNHDA and SQIVND (reference sequence). Study observations and caveats: Peripheral blood samples showed relatively rare disease-linked clones, and these clones were CD8+. Blood from ankylosing spondylitis patients appeared to carry a characteristic roughly eight-variant TCR beta motif. Reported data indicate significant enrichment of disease-linked clones within matched ankylosing spondylitis synovial fluid. Prior literature has documented some motif variants in synovial fluid and blood from reactive arthritis.

The receptor was derived from a male donor with ankylosing spondylitis. Material: blood, either unsorted or a sorted T cell fraction (not recorded which). The chain is built from TRBV19 and TRBJ2-1, with unresolved D. CDR3 nucleotide sequence: TGTGCCAGTAGTATCGGCCGCTTAACTGGGAATGAGCAGTTCTTC. Its protein is CASSIGRLTGNEQFF. Variable domain in full (rest from reference TRBV19 and TRBJ2-1): DGGITQSPKYLFRKEGQNVTLSCEQNLNHDAMYWYRQDPGQGLRLIYYSQIVNDFQKGDIAEGYSVSREKKESFPLTVTSAQKNPTAFYLCASSIGRLTGNEQFFGPGTRLTVL.